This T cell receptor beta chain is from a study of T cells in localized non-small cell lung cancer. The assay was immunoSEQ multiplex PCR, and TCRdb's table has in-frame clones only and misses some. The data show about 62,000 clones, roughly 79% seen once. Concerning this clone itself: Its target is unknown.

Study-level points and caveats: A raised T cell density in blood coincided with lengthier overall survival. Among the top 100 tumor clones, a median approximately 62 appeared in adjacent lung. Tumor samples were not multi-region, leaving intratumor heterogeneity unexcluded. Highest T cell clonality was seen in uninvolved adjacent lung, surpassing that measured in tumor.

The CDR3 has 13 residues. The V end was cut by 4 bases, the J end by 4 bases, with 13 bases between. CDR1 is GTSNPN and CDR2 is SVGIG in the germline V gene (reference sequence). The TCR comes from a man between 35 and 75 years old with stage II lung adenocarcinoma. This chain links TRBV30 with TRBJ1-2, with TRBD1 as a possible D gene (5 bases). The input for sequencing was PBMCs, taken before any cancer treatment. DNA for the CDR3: TGTGCCTGGAACCCAGGGCCGGCCTATGGCTACACCTTC. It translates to CAWNPGPAYGYTF.